This T cell receptor beta chain was sequenced in a study of OX40 agonist ivuxolimab in advanced cancers. Exclusion applied to patients with autoimmune disease history or systemic immunosuppression. Overall study results and limits: The CD4+ and CD8+ T cells in the blood had expanded clonally by week 6 at 0.1 to 3.0 mg/kg. Specificity for antigen went undetermined in the expanded peripheral T cells.

Sequenced by immunoSEQ multiplex PCR; TCRdb stores in-frame clones only, minus some. The profile shows 12,000 or so clones, more than 70% of them singletons. As for this clone: The antigen remains unidentified.

V was trimmed by 7 bases and J by 2 bases, leaving 18 bases between them. CDR1 is LNHDA, CDR2 SQIVND, per germline (reference sequence). The length of the CDR3 is 16 residues. The sequence was collected from an adult with an advanced solid tumor such as melanoma, head and neck, liver or kidney cancer. The rearrangement joins TRBV19 to TRBJ2-1; possible D gene TRBD1, 6 bases. The sequencing here drew on CD4+ or CD8+ T cells sorted from blood, taken in a trial of the OX40 agonist ivuxolimab. The CDR3 sequence: CASTKTTDRPYNEQFF. CDR3 DNA sequence: TGTGCCAGTACCAAAACCACGGACAGACCCTACAATGAGCAGTTCTTC.